Below, 19 T cell receptor beta chains from the same sample are listed, as sequenced in a study of identical twins. TCRdb passed the 5' RACE reads through MiXCR, listing each CDR3 protein once. Of 700,000 to 950,000 distinct CDR3 sequences in the sample, 9% to 15% were seen once. These sequences were also reported in another study, on yellow fever vaccine responses in identical twins.

The specimen sequenced was PBMCs. Receptors were obtained from a woman aged 18-29 years in good health.

This clonotype was detected only a few times. The chain combines TRBV5-8 with TRBJ1-4; 7 bases agree with TRBD1. The CDR3 is 15 residues long. The J segment lost 6 bases and the V segment lost 4 bases, leaving 9 bases of the junction unmatched. Germline CDR1 is SGHTS and CDR2 is YDEGEE. CDR3 in DNA: TGTGCCAGCAGCCCGCAAGGGGGCGGTTATGAAAAACTGTTTTTT. Its protein product is CASSPQGGGYEKLFF.

The chain links TRBV20-1 to TRBJ2-1; no clear D gene. Per germline, CDR1 DFQATT and CDR2 SNEGSKA (reference sequence). CDR3 size: 11 residues. Trimming stripped 5 bases from V and 6 bases from J, with 8 bases between. The chain's CDR3 is CSAAKANEQFF. The DNA for the CDR3 is TGCAGTGCTGCAAAAGCCAATGAGCAGTTCTTC.

The gene calls are TRBV5-1 and TRBJ2-3, with 7 bases identical to TRBD2. Germline values: CDR1 SGHRS, CDR2 YFSETQ. The CDR3 contains 15 residues. Trimming took 0 bases from V and 4 from J; bases not matched to a gene: 5. The CDR3 loop is CASSLVSGDPDTQYF. The CDR3 nucleotides are TGCGCCAGCAGCTTGGTCAGCGGGGATCCAGATACGCAGTATTTT.

This clonotype was counted a few times. This rearrangement joins TRBV5-1 to TRBJ2-3; D is tentatively TRBD1 or TRBD2 (5 bases each). Germline V gene sequence: CDR1 SGHRS, CDR2 YFSETQ. The CDR3 spans 15 residues. Trimming pared 9 bases from V and 11 bases from J, leaving 28 bases between. In DNA, the CDR3 is TGCGCCAACTTAATCCGGGACCCCCCCCGAGGTGGGCAGTATTTT. This sequence encodes CANLIRDPPRGGQYF. The full variable domain, rest sourced from reference TRBV5-1 and TRBJ2-3, is KAGVTQTPRYLIKTRGQQVTLSCSPISGHRSVSWYQQTPGQGLQFLFEYFSETQRNKGNFPGRFSGRQFSNSRSEMNVSTLELGDSALYLCANLIRDPPRGGQYFGPGTRLTVL.

Only a few counts were recorded for this clonotype. The rearrangement uses TRBV6-1 and TRBJ1-5; D may be TRBD1 (6 bases). Germline V gene sequence: CDR1 MNHNS, CDR2 SASEGT. Trimming took 6 bases from V and 1 from J, leaving 13 bases between them. CDR3 length equals 15 residues. The chain's CDR3 is CASRDQDRSNQPQHF. The CDR3 DNA reads as TGTGCCAGCAGAGACCAAGACAGGAGCAATCAGCCCCAGCATTTT.

This clonotype was detected only a few times. The chain has TRBV6-1 and TRBJ2-3; 10 bases are a match to TRBD2. The germline V gene encodes CDR1 MNHNS and CDR2 SASEGT. The CDR3 consists of 14 residues. The V gene end was trimmed by 7 bases and the J gene end by 6 bases; junction bases not matched to a gene: 7. The CDR3, as DNA: TGTGCCAGCACCCTAGCGGGGGCCTGGGATACGCAGTATTTT. Its translation: CASTLAGAWDTQYF.

This clonotype was counted a few times. The gene calls are TRBV6-5 and TRBJ2-3; a weak D match, TRBD1 (5 bases). Trimming stripped 0 bases from V and 1 base from J, with 8 bases between. The CDR3 spans 15 residues. Germline V gives CDR1 MNHEY, CDR2 SVGAGI. The CDR3 nucleotides are TGTGCCAGCAGTTACTCGCTGGGGCGCACAGATACGCAGTATTTT. Amino acid sequence: CASSYSLGRTDTQYF.

This sequence joins TRBV12-5 and TRBJ2-7; 7 positions match TRBD1. CDR3 size: 14 residues. CDR1 and CDR2 from the germline V gene are LGHNT and FRNRAP. The J segment lost 2 bases and the V segment lost 6 bases, leaving 7 bases of the junction unmatched. Here the CDR3 reads CASGLGTVAYEQYF. The CDR3, as DNA: TGTGCTAGTGGCCTGGGGACAGTCGCCTACGAGCAGTACTTC.

This chain links TRBV7-9 with TRBJ1-4, with D unclear. With 6 bases removed from V and 4 bases from J, the gap between germline ends came to 6 bases. CDR3 size: 12 residues. Looked up from germline, CDR1 is SEHNR and CDR2 is FQNEAQ (reference sequence). The DNA for the CDR3 is TGTGCCAGCAGTGGGAGTAATGAAAAACTGTTTTTT. Residues: CASSGSNEKLFF.

This clonotype was counted at least ten times. The rearrangement joins TRBV12-3 or TRBV12-4 to TRBJ2-2, with D maybe TRBD2 (6 bases). The CDR3 is made up of 15 amino acids. V lost 3 bases, J lost 3 bases, and 11 bases lay in between. The CDR3 sequence: CASSFGGSDTGELFF. The CDR3 DNA follows: TGTGCCAGCAGTTTTGGAGGGAGCGACACCGGGGAGCTGTTTTTT.

This clonotype was found many times. The chain joins TRBV11-2 to TRBJ1-1; D unclear. CDR1 is SGHAT, CDR2 FQNNGV, per germline. V lost 1 base and J 5 bases, leaving 5 bases between the germline ends. This CDR3 is built from 12 residues. In DNA, the CDR3 is TGTGCCAGCAGCTTAGTCAGAACTGAAGCTTTCTTT. It translates to CASSLVRTEAFF.

The chain recombines TRBV2 with TRBJ2-7; TRBD2 matches 13 bases. CDR3 length: 17 amino acids. After removal of 5 bases from V and 0 bases from J, the junction contained 7 bases not matched to a gene. CDR1 is SNHLY and CDR2 is FYNNEI in the germline V gene. CDR3 loop: CASSFGTSGKISYEQYF. The CDR3 DNA reads TGTGCCAGCAGTTTTGGGACTAGCGGGAAGATCTCCTACGAGCAGTACTTC.

This chain connects TRBV10-3 to TRBJ2-5, with D uncertain. The CDR3 has 16 amino acids. V gave up 0 bases and J gave up 4 bases, with 15 bases separating them. In germline, CDR1 is ENHRY, CDR2 SYGVKD. The CDR3 nucleotides are TGTGCCATCAGTGAGTCGTTGGCTAGTGGGCTAGAGACCCAGTACTTC. It specifies CAISESLASGLETQYF.

This clonotype has only a few counts. The V gene is TRBV25-1, the J gene TRBJ2-3; the D gene is possibly TRBD1 (6 bases). Germline loops: CDR1 MGHDK, CDR2 SYGVNS. The CDR3 extends over 16 amino acids. Trimming left V 6 bases short and J 7 bases short, with 23 bases between. The CDR3 nucleotides are TGTGCCAGCAGCCCATTTTCGGACAGAATATCAAATACGCAGTATTTT. Protein product: CASSPFSDRISNTQYF.

This clonotype occurred a few times. V and J are TRBV12-3 or TRBV12-4 and TRBJ2-1; TRBD2 matches 11 bases. Losses at the gene ends were 6 bases for V and 7 bases for J; bases not matched to a gene: 8. The length of the CDR3 is 15 residues. CDR3 amino acids: CASSTDLAGGNEQFF. The CDR3 nucleotides are TGTGCCAGCAGCACCGACCTAGCGGGGGGTAATGAGCAGTTCTTC.

This clonotype was seen repeatedly, ten times or more. This chain uses TRBV6-4 with TRBJ2-3, with TRBD1 matching 8 bases. After removal of 0 bases from V and 2 bases from J, the junction contained 7 bases not matched to a gene. CDR3 length: 17 amino acids. In germline, CDR1 is MRHNA, CDR2 SNTAGT. CDR3 DNA: TGTGCCAGCAGTGACTCTGCGGACAGGGCGATCACAGATACGCAGTATTTT. Translation: CASSDSADRAITDTQYF.

This clonotype was picked up many times. The rearrangement links TRBV7-8 to TRBJ2-7; maybe TRBD1 (5 bases). Germline V gene data show CDR1 as SGHVS and CDR2 as FQNEAQ. This CDR3 has 17 residues. Trimming cost V 3 bases and J 5 bases, with 23 bases left between them. CDR3 protein: CASSFSGRVGQANEQYV. The CDR3 region has the DNA TGTGCCAGCAGCTTTTCCGGCAGGGTAGGACAAGCTAACGAGCAGTACGTC.

The genes are TRBV5-1 and TRBJ2-7; D may match TRBD1 or TRBD2 (6 bases each). The ends were cut back, 0 bases at V and 1 base at J, with 14 bases in the middle. Per germline, CDR1 SGHRS and CDR2 YFSETQ. This CDR3 spans 16 amino acids. For the CDR3, the DNA is TGCGCCAGCAGCTTGGGTCCCCGGGGGCAATCCTACGAGCAGTACTTC. It codes for CASSLGPRGQSYEQYF.

This clonotype was seen more than once but under ten times. V gene TRBV20-1 combines with J gene TRBJ2-3; 13 positions match TRBD2. Germline V gene lookup returns CDR1 DFQATT and CDR2 SNEGSKA (reference sequence). V lost 4 bases to trimming and J lost 6 bases; unmatched junction nucleotides: 7. The CDR3 contains 15 residues. CDR3 in amino acids: CSATTSGGAKDTQYF. The CDR3 DNA reads as TGCAGTGCTACCACTAGCGGGGGGGCAAAGGATACGCAGTATTTT.